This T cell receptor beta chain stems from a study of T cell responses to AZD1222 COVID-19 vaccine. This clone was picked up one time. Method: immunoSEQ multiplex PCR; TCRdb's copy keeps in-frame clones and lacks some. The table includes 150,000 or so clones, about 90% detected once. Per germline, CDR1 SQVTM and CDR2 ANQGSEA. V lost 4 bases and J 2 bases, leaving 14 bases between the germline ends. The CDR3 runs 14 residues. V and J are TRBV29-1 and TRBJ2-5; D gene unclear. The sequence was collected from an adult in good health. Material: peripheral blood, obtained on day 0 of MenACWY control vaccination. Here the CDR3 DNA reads TGCAGCGTTGGTGTTTTGGCAGCGCAAGAGACCCAGTACTTC. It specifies CSVGVLAAQETQYF.